This T cell receptor (beta chain) is drawn from a study of cytotoxic CD8 clonotypes in ibrutinib-treated CLL. About the research overall: The sample average was about 260,000 productive templates and approximately 94,000 productive rearrangements. Overall study results and limits: Clonality grew at ibrutinib response; at progression, it decreased back toward baseline. Baseline clonality, above age-matched healthy donor levels, tracked circulating CD8+ T-cell counts.

Clones were read by immunoSEQ multiplex PCR, and TCRdb kept only the in-frame ones, dropping some. The table lists 130,000 or so clones, around three quarters of them singletons, with around 30% in the top ten. TCR beta library input comprised roughly 2 micrograms of genomic DNA from cryopreserved PBMCs. The germline V gene has CDR1 SGHVS and CDR2 FNYEAQ. The length of the CDR3 is 14 residues. Trimming took off 4 bases at V and 4 bases at J, with 13 bases between the two ends. Details on this clone: The antigen remains undetermined.

Material: PBMCs, obtained after 12 months of ibrutinib treatment. The sequence was obtained from a human donor with chronic lymphocytic leukemia. The V call is TRBV7-6, the J call TRBJ2-5; possible D gene TRBD1, 6 bases. CDR3 in amino acids: CASSSAGQLETQYF. The CDR3 bases are TGTGCCAGCAGCTCAGCTGGACAGCTAGAGACCCAGTACTTC.